This T cell receptor beta chain was sequenced for a study of blood T cell repertoires in COVID-19. Overall study context: From T cells, B-cell-depleted T cells, or PBMCs came the material, which was cDNA or gDNA.

Individuals aged about 18 to 89 years were recruited from fewer than 25 US areas. Participant reports of clinical history set cohort assignment. In the original workflow: Reference gene primer amplification yielded estimated nucleated cell counts. The data were produced by immunoSEQ multiplex PCR, yet TCRdb's version contains in-frame clones alone and is incomplete. For V, J and clone size, that table is used; D and trimming come from the DNA. The sample shows fewer than 250,000 clones, approximately 80% of them seen only once. What was sequenced was PBMCs or T cells enriched from blood (not recorded which). The source is a man in his sixties who had recovered from COVID-19.

In nucleotides, the CDR3 is TGTGCCAGCTCACCAGGGGGAGCCTTCCAAGAGACCCAGTACTTC. Its protein product is CASSPGGAFQETQYF. The V call is TRBV19, the J call TRBJ2-5; TRBD1 agrees at 7 bases. The CDR3 runs 15 residues. Germline CDR1 LNHDA, CDR2 SQIVND (reference sequence). The V and J ends lost 9 bases and 1 base, in that order; junction bases with no gene match: 11.